Each of the 19 T cell receptor beta chains below was sequenced from the same sample in a study of shared T cell receptors in the human thymus. The table came from immunoSEQ multiplex PCR; TCRdb's copy has only in-frame clones and leaves some out. Of roughly 560,000 clones listed, roughly 74% are singletons. These data also formed part of another study, on human thymus T cells.

Material for sequencing was thymocytes. The receptors originated from a boy under two years old with a congenital heart defect.

V is TRBV6-1 and J is TRBJ1-4; D is unclear. CDR1 MNHNS and CDR2 SASEGT come from the germline V gene. The CDR3 consists of 18 residues. Trimming pared 2 bases from V and 8 bases from J, leaving 24 bases between. CDR3 sequence (DNA): TGTGCCAGCAGTGAATGGGGTGCATTGTCGGGGAAAGGGGAAAAACTGTTTTTT. Encoded protein: CASSEWGALSGKGEKLFF.

This clone showed up just once. This chain connects TRBV30 to TRBJ1-2; 10 positions match TRBD1. Germline CDR1 GTSNPN, CDR2 SVGIG (reference sequence). The CDR3 length is 16 residues. J was trimmed by 8 bases and V by 2 bases; bases with no gene match: 14. This CDR3 is CAWSSTPGQGFFGYTF. In nucleotides, the CDR3 is TGTGCCTGGAGTTCGACGCCGGGACAGGGGTTTTTCGGCTACACCTTC.

The chain couples TRBV19 to TRBJ1-2, with TRBD1 as a possible D gene (5 bases). Germline V gives CDR1 LNHDA, CDR2 SQIVND (reference sequence). Trimming pared 5 bases from V and 8 bases from J, leaving 12 bases between. This CDR3 contains 12 residues. CDR3 amino acids: CASSAGLFGYTF. The CDR3 nucleotides read TGTGCCAGTAGTGCGGGACTTTTCGGCTACACCTTC.

The J gene is TRBJ1-1, the V gene TRBV4-1; D perhaps matches TRBD1 (6 bases). This CDR3 is 15 amino acids long. V gave up 0 bases and J gave up 4 bases, with 12 bases separating them. Germline V gives CDR1 MGHRA, CDR2 YSYEKL. The CDR3 loop reads CASSQDTGRGTEAFF. The CDR3 DNA reads TGCGCCAGCAGCCAAGACACAGGGAGGGGCACTGAAGCTTTCTTT.

The chain carries TRBV5-4 and TRBJ1-6, with no clear D. Germline CDR1 is SGHNT and CDR2 is YYREEE (reference sequence). This CDR3 contains 13 residues. V dropped 4 bases and J dropped 7 bases, with 9 bases sitting between them. The CDR3 DNA follows: TGTGCCAGCAGCGCGGACTCAAATTCACCCCTCCACTTT. Protein product: CASSADSNSPLHF.

The chain links TRBV27 to TRBJ2-5, with 10 bases aligning to TRBD1. Matching the DNA end better, TRBJ2-7 makes the J call doubtful. Germline CDR1 reads MNHEY; CDR2 reads SMNVEV (reference sequence). The CDR3 consists of 13 residues. CDR3 amino acids: CASSGTGDYEQYF. The CDR3 coding sequence is TGTGCCAGCAGTGGGACAGGGGACTACGAGCAGTACTTC.

This clone was seen only a few times. The CDR3 region has the DNA TGCGCCAGCAGCCAAGATCTGGCCGGGAGAGACCAGCCCCAGCATTTT. Translation: CASSQDLAGRDQPQHF. The rearrangement uses TRBV4-3 and TRBJ1-5; D is uncertain. The germline gives CDR1 LGHNA, CDR2 YSLEER. CDR3 length: 16 amino acids. V was pared by 0 bases and J by 7 bases, with 16 bases between.

V is TRBV2 and J is TRBJ2-1; 8 bases are shared with TRBD2. The CDR3 covers 17 residues. With V trimmed by 3 bases and J by 2 bases, 9 bases remained unmatched. CDR1 is SNHLY, CDR2 FYNNEI, per germline. CDR3 sequence: CASSEPILAGPYNEQFF. The CDR3 DNA reads TGTGCCAGCAGTGAGCCGATATTAGCGGGGCCCTACAATGAGCAGTTCTTC. The complete variable domain, with remaining parts taken from reference TRBV2 and TRBJ2-1, reads EPEVTQTPSHQVTQMGQEVILRCVPISNHLYFYWYRQILGQKVEFLVSFYNNEISEKSEIFDDQFSVERPDGSNFTLKIRSTKLEDSAMYFCASSEPILAGPYNEQFFGPGTRLTVL.

The rearrangement uses TRBV30 and TRBJ1-2, with 9 positions matching TRBD1. This CDR3 region has 14 residues. Germline trimming cut 3 bases from V and 0 bases from J; bases unmatched to any gene: 2. Germline values: CDR1 GTSNPN, CDR2 SVGIG (reference sequence). CDR3 nucleotide sequence: TGTGCCTGGAGCTACAGGGGGCCTAACTATGGCTACACCTTC. Translated, it gives CAWSYRGPNYGYTF. Using reference TRBV30 and TRBJ1-2 for the parts outside the CDR3, the full variable domain is SQTIHQWPATLVQPVGSPLSLECTVEGTSNPNLYWYRQAAGRGLQLLFYSVGIGQISSEVPQNLSASRPQDRQFILSSKKLLLSDSGFYLCAWSYRGPNYGYTFGSGTRLTVV.

The chain carries TRBV5-1 and TRBJ2-1; 10 positions match TRBD2. CDR1 and CDR2 from the germline V gene are SGHRS and YFSETQ. The CDR3 runs 14 residues. V was pared by 4 bases and J by 9 bases, with 7 bases of the junction left unmatched. The CDR3 reads CASSGGLASREQFF. The CDR3, as DNA: TGCGCCAGCAGCGGGGGACTAGCGTCCCGTGAGCAGTTCTTC. The full variable domain, rest sourced from reference TRBV5-1 and TRBJ2-1, is KAGVTQTPRYLIKTRGQQVTLSCSPISGHRSVSWYQQTPGQGLQFLFEYFSETQRNKGNFPGRFSGRQFSNSRSEMNVSTLELGDSALYLCASSGGLASREQFFGPGTRLTVL.

The chain joins TRBV19 to TRBJ2-3; 7 nucleotides line up with TRBD2. Germline V lookup: CDR1 LNHDA, CDR2 SQIVND (reference sequence). The CDR3 extends over 16 amino acids. V lost 5 bases to trimming and J lost 1 base; unmatched junction nucleotides: 9. The CDR3 DNA follows: TGTGCCAGTAGTGCCTGGGGGGGGGACCGCACAGATACGCAGTATTTT. This encodes CASSAWGGDRTDTQYF.

V gene TRBV7-9 combines with J gene TRBJ2-3, with TRBD2 as a possible D gene (6 bases). The V gene's germline CDR1 is SEHNR and CDR2 FQNEAQ (reference sequence). The length of the CDR3 is 13 residues. The V and J ends lost 4 bases and 6 bases respectively, with 11 bases between them. CDR3 in amino acids: CASSSRGGDTQYF. The CDR3 DNA reads TGTGCCAGCAGCTCACGGGGAGGCGATACGCAGTATTTT.

This chain uses TRBV5-4 with TRBJ2-2, with 8 bases matching TRBD1. With 6 bases clipped from V and 4 bases from J, the junction kept 8 bases outside the gene matches. Germline values: CDR1 SGHNT, CDR2 YYREEE (reference sequence). This CDR3 is built from 15 residues. The CDR3 coding sequence is TGTGCCAGCAAAACCGGGACAGGACCCACCGGGGAGCTGTTTTTT. Its translation: CASKTGTGPTGELFF.

This clone was recorded once. The chain carries TRBV7-9 and TRBJ2-2; TRBD1 agrees at 7 bases. The CDR3 is 16 amino acids. The V gene's germline CDR1 is SEHNR and CDR2 FQNEAQ (reference sequence). Losses at the gene ends were 5 bases for V and 3 bases for J; bases not matched to a gene: 9. The CDR3 reads CASSPRGTAYTGELFF. The CDR3 DNA reads as TGTGCCAGCAGCCCTCGAGGGACAGCGTACACCGGGGAGCTGTTTTTT.

The chain recombines TRBV28 with TRBJ2-3; 12 nucleotides line up with TRBD2. V shed 5 bases and J 0 bases; nucleotides not matched to a gene: 12. Germline-derived CDR1 and CDR2 are MDHEN and SYDVKM. The length of the CDR3 is 19 residues. DNA for the CDR3: TGTGCCAGCAGTACGGAGACTAGCGGGAGCGCTGTTAGCACAGATACGCAGTATTTT. Translation gives CASSTETSGSAVSTDTQYF.

This chain connects TRBV10-3 to TRBJ2-3; 9 bases are a match to TRBD2. J lost 3 bases, V lost 4 bases, and 11 bases had no gene match. The V gene's germline CDR1 is ENHRY and CDR2 SYGVKD. This CDR3 contains 17 residues. This chain's CDR3 is CAISGTTSGDPTDTQYF. The CDR3 nucleotides read TGTGCCATCAGTGGGACGACTAGCGGAGACCCTACAGATACGCAGTATTTT.

This clone was found a few times. The chain uses TRBV6-1 and TRBJ1-1; unclear D gene. There are 14 residues in the CDR3. Germline CDR1 MNHNS, CDR2 SASEGT. The V gene lost 1 base and the J gene lost 3 bases, with 9 bases spanning the gap. For the CDR3, the DNA is TGTGCCAGCAGTGAAGACAGTTGGCACACTGAAGCTTTCTTT. Protein: CASSEDSWHTEAFF.

The chain joins TRBV27 to TRBJ1-4, with D perhaps matching TRBD1 (6 bases). In germline, CDR1 is MNHEY, CDR2 SMNVEV (reference sequence). V shed 4 bases and J shed 8 bases, with 14 bases lying between them. The CDR3 extends over 14 amino acids. CDR3 DNA: TGTGCCAGCAGTTCAGGGGAACTGAGAGAAAAACTGTTTTTT. This codes for CASSSGELREKLFF.

The chain employs TRBV18 and TRBJ2-1; TRBD2 matches 8 bases. Per the germline V gene, CDR1 is KGHSH and CDR2 is LQKENI. There are 15 residues in the CDR3. J gave up 4 bases and V 3 bases, and 5 bases lay outside the gene matches. This CDR3 is CASSPGGAGYNEQFF. The CDR3 region has the DNA TGTGCCAGCTCACCCGGGGGGGCGGGTTACAATGAGCAGTTCTTC. Full variable domain (outside the CDR3, taken from reference TRBV18 and TRBJ2-1): NAGVMQNPRHLVRRRGQEARLRCSPMKGHSHVYWYRQLPEEGLKFMVYLQKENIIDESGMPKERFSAEFPKEGPSILRIQQVVRGDSAAYFCASSPGGAGYNEQFFGPGTRLTVL.